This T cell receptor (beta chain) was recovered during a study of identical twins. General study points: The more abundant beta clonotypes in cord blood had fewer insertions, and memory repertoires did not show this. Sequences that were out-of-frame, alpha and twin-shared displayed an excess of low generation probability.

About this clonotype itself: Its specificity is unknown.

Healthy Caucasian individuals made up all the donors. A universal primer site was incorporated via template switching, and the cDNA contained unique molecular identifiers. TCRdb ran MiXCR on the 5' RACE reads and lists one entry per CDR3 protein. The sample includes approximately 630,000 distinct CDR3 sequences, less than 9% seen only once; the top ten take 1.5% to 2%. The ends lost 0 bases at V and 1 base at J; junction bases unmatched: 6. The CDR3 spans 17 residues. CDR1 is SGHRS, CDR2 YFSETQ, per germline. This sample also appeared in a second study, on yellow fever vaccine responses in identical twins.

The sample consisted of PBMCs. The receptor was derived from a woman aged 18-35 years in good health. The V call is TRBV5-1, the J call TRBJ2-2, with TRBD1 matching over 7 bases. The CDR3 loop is CASSLGPGTENTGELFF. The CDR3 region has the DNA TGCGCCAGCAGCTTGGGACCGGGGACAGAGAACACCGGGGAGCTGTTTTTT.